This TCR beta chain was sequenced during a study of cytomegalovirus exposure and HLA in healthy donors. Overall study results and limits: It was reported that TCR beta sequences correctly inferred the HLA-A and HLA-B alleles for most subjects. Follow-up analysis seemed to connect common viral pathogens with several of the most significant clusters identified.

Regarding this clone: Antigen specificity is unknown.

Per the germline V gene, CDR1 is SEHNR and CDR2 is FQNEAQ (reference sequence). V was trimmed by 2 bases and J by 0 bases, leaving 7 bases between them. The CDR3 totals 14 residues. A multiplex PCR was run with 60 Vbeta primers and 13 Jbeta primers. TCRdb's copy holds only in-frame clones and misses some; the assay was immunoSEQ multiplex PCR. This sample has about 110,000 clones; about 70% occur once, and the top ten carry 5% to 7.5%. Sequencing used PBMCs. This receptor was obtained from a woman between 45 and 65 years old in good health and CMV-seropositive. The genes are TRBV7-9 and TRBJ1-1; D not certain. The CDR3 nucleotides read TGTGCCAGCAGCTTAAGGCAGGTGAACACTGAAGCTTTCTTT. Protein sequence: CASSLRQVNTEAFF. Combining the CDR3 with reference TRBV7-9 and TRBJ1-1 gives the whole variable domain DTGVSQNPRHKITKRGQNVTFRCDPISEHNRLYWYRQTLGQGPEFLTYFQNEAQLEKSRLLSDRFSAERPKGSFSTLEIQRTEQGDSAMYLCASSLRQVNTEAFFGQGTRLTVV.